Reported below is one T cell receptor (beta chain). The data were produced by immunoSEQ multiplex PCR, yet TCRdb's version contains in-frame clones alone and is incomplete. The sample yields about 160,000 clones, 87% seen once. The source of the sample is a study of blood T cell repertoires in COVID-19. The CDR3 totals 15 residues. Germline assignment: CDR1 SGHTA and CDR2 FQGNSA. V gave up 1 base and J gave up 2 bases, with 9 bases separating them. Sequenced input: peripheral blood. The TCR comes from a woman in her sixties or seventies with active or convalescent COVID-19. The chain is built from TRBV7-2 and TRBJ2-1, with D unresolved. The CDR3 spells CASSLEAQTYNEQFF. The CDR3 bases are TGTGCCAGCAGCTTAGAGGCACAGACCTACAATGAGCAGTTCTTC. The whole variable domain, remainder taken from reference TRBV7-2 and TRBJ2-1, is GAGVSQSPSNKVTEKGKDVELRCDPISGHTALYWYRQSLGQGLEFLIYFQGNSAPDKSGLPSDRFSAERTGGSVSTLTIQRTQQEDSAVYLCASSLEAQTYNEQFFGPGTRLTVL.